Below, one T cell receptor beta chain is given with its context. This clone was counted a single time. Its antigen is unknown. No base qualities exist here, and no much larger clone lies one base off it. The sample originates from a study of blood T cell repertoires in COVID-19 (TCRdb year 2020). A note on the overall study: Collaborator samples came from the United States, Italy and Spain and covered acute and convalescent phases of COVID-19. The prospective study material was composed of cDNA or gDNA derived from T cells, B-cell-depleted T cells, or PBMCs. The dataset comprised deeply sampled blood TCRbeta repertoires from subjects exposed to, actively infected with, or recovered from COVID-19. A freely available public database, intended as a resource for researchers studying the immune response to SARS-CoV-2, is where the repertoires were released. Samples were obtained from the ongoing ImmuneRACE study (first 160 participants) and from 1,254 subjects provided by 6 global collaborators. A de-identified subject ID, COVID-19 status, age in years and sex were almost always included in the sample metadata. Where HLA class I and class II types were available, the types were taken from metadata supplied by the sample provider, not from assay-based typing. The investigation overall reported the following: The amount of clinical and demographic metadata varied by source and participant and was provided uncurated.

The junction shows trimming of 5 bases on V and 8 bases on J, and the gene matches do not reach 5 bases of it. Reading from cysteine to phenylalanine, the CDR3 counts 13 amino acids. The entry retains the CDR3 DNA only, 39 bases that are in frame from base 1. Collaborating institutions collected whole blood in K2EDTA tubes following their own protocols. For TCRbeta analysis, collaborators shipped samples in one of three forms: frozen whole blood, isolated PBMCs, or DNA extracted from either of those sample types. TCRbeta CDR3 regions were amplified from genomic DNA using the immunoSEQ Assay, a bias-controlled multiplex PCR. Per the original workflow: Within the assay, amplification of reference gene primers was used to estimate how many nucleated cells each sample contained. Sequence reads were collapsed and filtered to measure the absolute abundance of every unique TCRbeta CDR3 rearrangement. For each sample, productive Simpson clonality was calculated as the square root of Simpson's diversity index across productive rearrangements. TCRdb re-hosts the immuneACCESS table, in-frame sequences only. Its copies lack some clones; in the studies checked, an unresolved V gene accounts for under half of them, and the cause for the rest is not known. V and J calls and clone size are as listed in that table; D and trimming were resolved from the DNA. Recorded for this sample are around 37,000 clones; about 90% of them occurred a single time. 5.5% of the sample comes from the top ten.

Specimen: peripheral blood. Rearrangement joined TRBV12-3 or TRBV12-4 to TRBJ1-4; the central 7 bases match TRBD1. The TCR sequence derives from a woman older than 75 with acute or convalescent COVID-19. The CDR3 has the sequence CASSPGQREKLFF. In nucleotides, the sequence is TGTGCCAGCAGTCCGGGACAGCGAGAAAAACTGTTTTTT.